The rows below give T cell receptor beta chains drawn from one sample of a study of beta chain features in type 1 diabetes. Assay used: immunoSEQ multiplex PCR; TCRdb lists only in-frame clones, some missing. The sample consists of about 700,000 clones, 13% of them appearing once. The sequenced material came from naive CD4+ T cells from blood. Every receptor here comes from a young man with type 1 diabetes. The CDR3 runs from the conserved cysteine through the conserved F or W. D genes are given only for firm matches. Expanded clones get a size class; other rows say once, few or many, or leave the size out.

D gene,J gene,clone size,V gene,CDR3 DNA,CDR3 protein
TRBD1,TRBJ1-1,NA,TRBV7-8,TGTGCCAGCAGCCGCGGACAGGGGAACACTGAAGCTTTCTTT,CASSRGQGNTEAFF
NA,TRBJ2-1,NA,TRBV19,TGTGCCAGTAGTCCTCTCGGGGCCGGTGTTGAGCAGTTCTTC,CASSPLGAGVEQFF
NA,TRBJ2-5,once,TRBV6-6,TGTGCCAGCAGTGTCACTACTCAAGAGACCCAGTACTTC,CASSVTTQETQYF
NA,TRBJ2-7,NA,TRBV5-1,TGCGCCAGCAGCTTGAACGGCAGGATACTCTCCTACGAGCAGTACTTC,CASSLNGRILSYEQYF
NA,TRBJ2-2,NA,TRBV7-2,TGTGCCAGCACCCCCTCGCGATTGTTTGGGTCCGGGGAGCTGTTTTTT,CASTPSRLFGSGELFF
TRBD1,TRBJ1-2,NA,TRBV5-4,TGTGCCAGCAGCCGGGACAGGGGTGACTATGGCTACACCTTC,CASSRDRGDYGYTF
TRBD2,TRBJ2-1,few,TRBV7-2,TGTGCCAGCAGCTTTACTAGCGGGGGGCTTCATGAGCAGTTCTTC,CASSFTSGGLHEQFF
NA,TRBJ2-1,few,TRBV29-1,TGCAGCTACATTCCCCTTTTTAATGAGCAGTTCTTC,CSYIPLFNEQFF
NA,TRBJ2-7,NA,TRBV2,TGTGCCAGCGTGAGGAACTACGAGCAGTACTTC,CASVRNYEQYF
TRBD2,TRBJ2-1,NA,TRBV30,TGTGCCTGGAGGGGGGGACTAGCGGTCGATGAGCAGTTCTTC,CAWRGGLAVDEQFF
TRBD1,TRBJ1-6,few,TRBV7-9,TGTGCCAGCAGCATACCGGACAGGGGAGGTTCACCCCTCCACTTT,CASSIPDRGGSPLHF
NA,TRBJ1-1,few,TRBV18,TGTGCCAGCTCACAGGGGTTTAACACTGAAGCTTTCTTT,CASSQGFNTEAFF
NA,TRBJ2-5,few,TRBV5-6,TGTGCCAGCAGCCAAGAGGATAGACAGGCGAGGGTGACGGAGACCCAGTACTTC,CASSQEDRQARVTETQYF
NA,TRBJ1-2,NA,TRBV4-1,TGCGCCAGCAGCCGGGCCGGAGACTATGGCTACACCTTC,CASSRAGDYGYTF
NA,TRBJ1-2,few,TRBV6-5,TGTGCCAGCAGTTACGGTGGTGGCTACACCTTC,CASSYGGGYTF
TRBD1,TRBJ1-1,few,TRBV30,TGTGCCTGGAGGTTGACAGGGGGCACTGAAGCTTTCTTT,CAWRLTGGTEAFF
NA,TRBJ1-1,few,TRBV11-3,TGTGCCAGCAGCTTAGCAGGGCTCGAAGCTTTCTTT,CASSLAGLEAFF
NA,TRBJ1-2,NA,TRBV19,TGTGCCAGTAGTATACCGGACGGCGGCTACACCTTC,CASSIPDGGYTF
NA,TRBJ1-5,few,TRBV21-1,TGTGCCAGCAGCAACACAGCCGGGACAGGGTGGCCTCTTCAGTATCAGCCCCAGCATTTT,CASSNTAGTGWPLQYQPQHF
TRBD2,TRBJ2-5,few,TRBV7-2,TGTGCCAGCAGGAGTAGCGGGGGGGCAGAGACCCAGTACTTC,CASRSSGGAETQYF
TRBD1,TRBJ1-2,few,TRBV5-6,TGTGCCAGCAGCTTGGCTCAGGGGGTTGCTGGCTACACCTTC,CASSLAQGVAGYTF
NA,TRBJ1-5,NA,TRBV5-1,TGCGCCAGCAGCTTGTCGGGCTCTAATCAGCCCCAGCATTTT,CASSLSGSNQPQHF
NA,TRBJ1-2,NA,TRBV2,TGTGCCAGCAGTGAATGGGCTGGCTACACCTTC,CASSEWAGYTF
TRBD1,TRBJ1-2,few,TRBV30,TGTGCCTGGAGTGAAGGGCCAGGGGGGGGCTACACCTTC,CAWSEGPGGGYTF
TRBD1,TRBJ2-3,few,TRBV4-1,TGCGCCAGCAGCCAACCCGACAGGGCCACAGATACGCAGTATTTT,CASSQPDRATDTQYF
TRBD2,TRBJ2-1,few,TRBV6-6,TGTGCCAGCAGTTACTCGAGCGGGAGCAATGAGCAGTTCTTC,CASSYSSGSNEQFF
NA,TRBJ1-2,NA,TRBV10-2,TGCGCCAGCAGGAATAGGGGGGAAGACTATGGCTACACCTTC,CASRNRGEDYGYTF
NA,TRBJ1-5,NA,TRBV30,TGTGCCTGGAGTGGGGCTTTCAATCAGCCCCAGCATTTT,CAWSGAFNQPQHF
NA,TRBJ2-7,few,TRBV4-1,TGCGCCAGCAGCCATCCTCAGGGGTCTAAAGCCACCTACGAGCAGTACTTC,CASSHPQGSKATYEQYF